Sequencing of this TCR beta chain was carried out in a study of T cells in Graves' hyperthyroidism and ophthalmopathy. Source material for PBMCs was about 10 ml fresh peripheral blood. Amplified TCR beta CDR3 regions came from RNA transcripts. A first-round RT-PCR of the TCR CDR3 used the HTBI primer set. A single record per CDR3 protein comes from TCRdb applying MiXCR to the multiplex PCR reads. The sample consists of hundreds of thousands of distinct CDR3 sequences, about 15% of them appearing once. Material: blood. The sequence was collected from a woman in her thirties or forties with Graves' ophthalmopathy.

Written as DNA, the CDR3 is TGTGCCAGTAGTATAGGGGACAGCGGTGGCTACACCTTC. Translation gives CASSIGDSGGYTF. This chain uses TRBV19 with TRBJ1-2; 7 bases agree with TRBD1. V lost 1 base and J lost 7; bases outside the gene matches: 3. The CDR3 has 13 residues. From germline, CDR1 is LNHDA and CDR2 SQIVND (reference sequence).